The 18 T cell receptor beta chains below all came from one sample that was sequenced in a study of blood T cell repertoires in COVID-19. The data were produced by immunoSEQ multiplex PCR, yet TCRdb's version contains in-frame clones alone and is incomplete. The repertoire holds 200,000 to 250,000 clones, with around 90% as singletons. Sequencing input: PBMCs or T cells enriched from blood (not recorded which). These receptors all come from a woman in her 30s who had been exposed to COVID-19.

This chain links TRBV30 with TRBJ2-5; 8 nucleotides line up with TRBD2. Germline CDR1 GTSNPN, CDR2 SVGIG (reference sequence). The CDR3 has 15 amino acids. V lost 0 bases and J lost 3; bases outside the gene matches: 6. This chain's CDR3 is CAWSVDGRVKETQYF. CDR3 sequence (DNA): TGTGCCTGGAGTGTGGACGGGAGGGTGAAAGAGACCCAGTACTTC. Together with reference TRBV30 and TRBJ2-5, the CDR3 gives the full variable domain: SQTIHQWPATLVQPVGSPLSLECTVEGTSNPNLYWYRQAAGRGLQLLFYSVGIGQISSEVPQNLSASRPQDRQFILSSKKLLLSDSGFYLCAWSVDGRVKETQYFGPGTRLLVL.

The chain carries TRBV11-2 and TRBJ2-7; the match to TRBD2 covers 8 bases. V gave up 3 bases and J gave up 3 bases; unmatched junction bases: 4. The CDR3 has 14 residues. Looked up from germline, CDR1 is SGHAT and CDR2 is FQNNGV. In DNA, the CDR3 is TGTGCCAGCAGCTTCAGCGGGAGTATCTACGAGCAGTACTTC. It specifies CASSFSGSIYEQYF. The whole variable domain, filled in from reference TRBV11-2 and TRBJ2-7, reads EAGVAQSPRYKIIEKRQSVAFWCNPISGHATLYWYQQILGQGPKLLIQFQNNGVVDDSQLPKDRFSAERLKGVDSTLKIQPAKLEDSAVYLCASSFSGSIYEQYFGPGTRLTVT.

V usage is TRBV4-1 and J usage is TRBJ2-5; a possible D gene is TRBD1 (5 bases). The ends were cut back, 3 bases at V and 1 base at J, with 9 bases in the middle. Germline V gene data show CDR1 as MGHRA and CDR2 as YSYEKL. This CDR3 comprises 14 residues. DNA of the CDR3: TGCGCCAGCAGCCACAGGGTCGGCCAAGAGACCCAGTACTTC. Translating gives CASSHRVGQETQYF.

In regard to this clone: Other nucleotide sequences from this sample produce the same CDR3. The genes are TRBV6-5 and TRBJ2-3; D is possibly TRBD2 (5 bases). There are 12 residues in the CDR3. The germline V gene has CDR1 MNHEY and CDR2 SVGAGI. Trimming shortened V by 5 bases and J by 5 bases, and 8 bases separated the two germline ends. For the CDR3, the DNA is TGTGCCAGCAGTCGCCGGGGAGATACGCAGTATTTT. Residues: CASSRRGDTQYF.

This rearrangement joins TRBV27 to TRBJ2-5, with 7 bases that match TRBD1. V dropped 5 bases and J dropped 1; count of bases not matched to a gene: 4. Germline V lookup: CDR1 MNHEY, CDR2 SMNVEV (reference sequence). The CDR3 contains 14 residues. The CDR3 here is CASSMGQSQETQYF. DNA of the CDR3: TGTGCCAGCAGTATGGGACAGTCCCAAGAGACCCAGTACTTC.

The rearrangement links TRBV30 to TRBJ1-2; no firm D call. Germline CDR1 reads GTSNPN; CDR2 reads SVGIG (reference sequence). Between the trimmed V and J ends, which lost 2 bases and 5 bases, there was a span of 6 bases. CDR3 size: 11 residues. CDR3 sequence reads: CAWSREYGYTF. CDR3 nucleotide sequence: TGTGCCTGGAGTAGGGAGTATGGCTACACCTTC.

The chain joins TRBV7-9 to TRBJ2-1; D uncertain. The CDR3 length is 15 residues. Per the germline V gene, CDR1 is SEHNR and CDR2 is FQNEAQ (reference sequence). V gave up 3 bases and J gave up 1 base, with 10 bases separating them. The CDR3 reads CASSFTLDSYNEQFF. The CDR3 DNA reads TGTGCCAGCAGCTTTACCCTAGATTCCTACAATGAGCAGTTCTTC. Based on the CDR3 plus reference TRBV7-9 and TRBJ2-1, the full variable domain is DTGVSQNPRHKITKRGQNVTFRCDPISEHNRLYWYRQTLGQGPEFLTYFQNEAQLEKSRLLSDRFSAERPKGSFSTLEIQRTEQGDSAMYLCASSFTLDSYNEQFFGPGTRLTVL.

This clone has a handful of counts. The CDR3 DNA sequence: TGTGCCAGCAGCTTGCGACTAGCGGGAACCGGGGAGCTGTTTTTT. The encoded protein is CASSLRLAGTGELFF. The V call is TRBV5-4, the J call TRBJ2-2; TRBD2 aligns across 11 bases. The V segment lost 1 base and the J segment 5 bases; nucleotides outside the gene matches: 1. From germline, CDR1 is SGHNT and CDR2 YYREEE (reference sequence). The CDR3 has 15 amino acids.

The chain employs TRBV2 and TRBJ2-7, with 8 bases aligning to TRBD2. This CDR3 is 13 amino acids long. Germline lookup yields CDR1 SNHLY and CDR2 FYNNEI. Trimming at V came to 4 bases and at J to 3 bases, leaving 2 bases not matched to a gene. CDR3 bases: TGTGCCAGCAGTGTGACTAGCGACTACGAGCAGTACTTC. The encoded protein is CASSVTSDYEQYF.

This clone was found a few times. The V and J genes are TRBV11-3 and TRBJ2-2; 10 bases map to TRBD2. With V trimmed by 4 bases and J by 1 base, 12 bases remained unmatched. This CDR3 has 19 amino acids. CDR1 and CDR2 (germline): SGHNT, YENEEA. CDR3 sequence: CASSSSTLAGAVNTGELFF. The DNA of the CDR3 is TGTGCCAGCAGCTCATCAACTCTAGCGGGAGCGGTGAACACCGGGGAGCTGTTTTTT.

The CDR3: CSVEWSRGVGEKLFF. As DNA, the CDR3 is TGCAGCGTTGAATGGAGTCGGGGGGTAGGAGAAAAACTGTTTTTT. This chain connects TRBV29-1 to TRBJ1-4; D possibly corresponds to TRBD1 (5 bases). Looked up from germline, CDR1 is SQVTM and CDR2 is ANQGSEA. V lost 2 bases, J lost 8 bases, and 18 bases lay in between. There are 15 residues in the CDR3.

The J gene is TRBJ1-2, the V gene TRBV5-6, with D unclear. The CDR3 has 15 residues. V gave up 0 bases and J gave up 0 bases, with 9 bases separating them. Germline CDR1 is SGHDT and CDR2 is YYEEEE. The CDR3 DNA reads as TGTGCCAGCAGCTTGGGTCGGAGAACTAACTATGGCTACACCTTC. Translated: CASSLGRRTNYGYTF.

This chain links TRBV6-2 or TRBV6-3 with TRBJ1-5; no reliable D call. V shed 4 bases and J shed 6 bases, with 7 bases lying between them. This CDR3 contains 12 residues. Per germline, CDR1 MNHEY and CDR2 SVGEGT. CDR3 sequence: CASSSKSQPQHF. For the CDR3, the DNA is TGTGCCAGCAGTTCCAAGAGTCAGCCCCAGCATTTT.

This clone has a handful of counts. CDR3 nucleotide sequence: TGTGCCAGCAGTGACAGGACAATCCGCTACACCTTC. Its protein product is CASSDRTIRYTF. The chain employs TRBV3-1 (or the pseudogene TRBV3-2) and TRBJ1-2; D might be TRBD1 (6 bases). CDR1 and CDR2 (germline): LGHDT, YNNKEL (reference sequence). V was clipped by 6 bases and J by 9 bases, with 14 bases between them. The CDR3 is 12 residues long.

The chain recombines TRBV2 with TRBJ2-3; tentatively, D is TRBD1 (5 bases). This CDR3 has 14 residues. CDR1 and CDR2 from the germline V gene are SNHLY and FYNNEI. V shed 6 bases and J shed 2 bases, with 12 bases lying between them. CDR3 DNA sequence: TGTGCCAGCAGGGACCGACAGTCCACAGATACGCAGTATTTT. Amino acids: CASRDRQSTDTQYF. The full variable domain, in which reference TRBV2 and TRBJ2-3 provide the parts outside the CDR3, is EPEVTQTPSHQVTQMGQEVILRCVPISNHLYFYWYRQILGQKVEFLVSFYNNEISEKSEIFDDQFSVERPDGSNFTLKIRSTKLEDSAMYFCASRDRQSTDTQYFGPGTRLTVL.

The chain couples TRBV19 to TRBJ2-3; 10 bases match TRBD2. The CDR3 totals 18 residues. V lost 0 bases to trimming and J lost 2 bases; unmatched junction nucleotides: 8. Germline V gene data show CDR1 as LNHDA and CDR2 as SQIVND (reference sequence). CDR3: CASSIDPPLAGFTDTQYF. DNA of the CDR3: TGTGCCAGTAGTATAGATCCCCCACTAGCGGGATTCACAGATACGCAGTATTTT.

V usage is TRBV6-5 and J usage is TRBJ1-1; no clear D. V was clipped by 2 bases and J by 5 bases, with 12 bases between them. This CDR3 contains 14 residues. Per the germline V gene, CDR1 is MNHEY and CDR2 is SVGAGI. DNA of the CDR3: TGTGCCAGCAGTTACCGGCCTGCCGGGACTGAAGCTTTCTTT. This gives the protein CASSYRPAGTEAFF.

V and J are TRBV6-5 and TRBJ1-1; 7 nucleotides line up with TRBD1. The germline gives CDR1 MNHEY, CDR2 SVGAGI. The ends lost 6 bases at V and 8 bases at J; junction bases unmatched: 15. The CDR3 consists of 15 residues. CDR3 region: CASSPGQMTFREAFF. In nucleotides, the CDR3 is TGTGCCAGCAGCCCGGGACAGATGACCTTTCGCGAAGCTTTCTTT.